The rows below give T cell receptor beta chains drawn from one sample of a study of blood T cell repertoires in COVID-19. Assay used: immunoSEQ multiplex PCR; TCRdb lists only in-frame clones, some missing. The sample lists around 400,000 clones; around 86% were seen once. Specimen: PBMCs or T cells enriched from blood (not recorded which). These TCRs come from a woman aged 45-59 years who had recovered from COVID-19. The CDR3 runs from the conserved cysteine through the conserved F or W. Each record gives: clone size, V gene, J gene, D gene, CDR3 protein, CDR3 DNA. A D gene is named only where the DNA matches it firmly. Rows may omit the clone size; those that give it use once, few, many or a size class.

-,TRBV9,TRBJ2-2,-,CASSVGQSNTGELFF,TGTGCCAGCAGCGTAGGACAGTCCAACACCGGGGAGCTGTTTTTT
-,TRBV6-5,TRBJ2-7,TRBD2,CASSYTSSGINEQYF,TGTGCCAGCAGTTATACGTCTAGCGGGATTAACGAGCAGTACTTC
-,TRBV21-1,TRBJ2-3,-,CASSGTGALTDTQYF,TGTGCCAGCAGCGGGACAGGGGCCCTCACAGATACGCAGTATTTT
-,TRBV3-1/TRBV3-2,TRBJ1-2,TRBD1,CASSQETGAYGYTF,TGTGCCAGCAGCCAAGAGACAGGGGCCTATGGCTACACCTTC
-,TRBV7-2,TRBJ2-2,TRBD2,CASSLRLAANTGELFF,TGTGCCAGCAGCTTACGACTAGCGGCGAACACCGGGGAGCTGTTTTTT
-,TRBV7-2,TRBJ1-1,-,CASSLTGNTEAFF,TGTGCCAGCAGCCTAACGGGGAACACTGAAGCTTTCTTT
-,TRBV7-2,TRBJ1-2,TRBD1,CASTLQGGVYGYTF,TGTGCCAGCACCTTGCAGGGGGGAGTGTATGGCTACACCTTC
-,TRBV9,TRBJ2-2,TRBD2,CASSVKGLAGEVGTGELFF,TGTGCCAGCAGCGTTAAGGGACTAGCGGGGGAGGTGGGCACCGGGGAGCTGTTTTTT
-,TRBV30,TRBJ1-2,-,CAPLPGYTF,TGTGCCCCCCTCCCGGGCTACACCTTC
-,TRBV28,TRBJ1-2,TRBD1,CASSLGTALGSNYGYTF,TGTGCCAGCAGTTTAGGGACAGCGCTAGGGTCTAACTATGGCTACACCTTC
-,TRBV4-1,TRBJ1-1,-,CASSLQSGTEAFF,TGCGCCAGCAGCCTGCAGTCAGGAACTGAAGCTTTCTTT
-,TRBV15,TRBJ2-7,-,CATSQGGIGEQYF,TGTGCCACCAGCCAAGGGGGAATAGGCGAGCAGTACTTC
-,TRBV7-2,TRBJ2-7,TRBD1,CASSFTGENLYF,TGTGCCAGCAGCTTCACAGGGGAGAATCTGTACTTC
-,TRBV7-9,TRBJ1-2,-,CASSLNSAGNHGYTF,TGTGCCAGCAGCTTAAATTCGGCAGGGAATCATGGCTACACCTTC
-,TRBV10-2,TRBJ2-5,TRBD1,CASRGQGAGETQYF,TGCGCCAGCAGGGGACAGGGGGCCGGAGAGACCCAGTACTTC
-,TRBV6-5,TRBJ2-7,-,CASSPQGSYEQYF,TGTGCCAGCAGTCCTCAGGGATCCTACGAGCAGTACTTC
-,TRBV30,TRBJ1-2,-,CAWSVDTRGGDGYTF,TGTGCCTGGAGTGTAGACACTAGAGGGGGTGATGGCTACACCTTC
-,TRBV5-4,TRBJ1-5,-,CASSLGPGQYQPQHF,TGTGCCAGCAGCTTGGGGCCGGGACAATATCAGCCCCAGCATTTT
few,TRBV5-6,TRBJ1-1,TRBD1,CASSKDRMGAFF,TGTGCCAGCAGCAAGGACAGGATGGGGGCTTTCTTT
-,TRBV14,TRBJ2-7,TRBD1,CASSQAGAGGYEQYF,TGTGCCAGCAGCCAGGCCGGGGCAGGGGGCTACGAGCAGTACTTC
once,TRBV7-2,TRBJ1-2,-,CASSLLGSYSNYGYTF,TGTGCCAGCAGCTTACTAGGCAGTTATTCTAACTATGGCTACACCTTC
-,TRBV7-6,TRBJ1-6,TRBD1,CASSLSGQGIYNSPLHF,TGTGCCAGCAGCTTATCAGGACAGGGAATCTATAATTCACCCCTCCACTTT
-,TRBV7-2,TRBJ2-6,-,CASSSKRAGGSQEGLTF,TGTGCCAGCAGCTCAAAGCGTGCGGGCGGGTCACAAGAGGGCCTGACTTTC
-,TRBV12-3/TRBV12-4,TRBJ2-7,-,CAVRVGAGEQYF,TGTGCCGTCCGAGTGGGGGCTGGGGAGCAGTACTTC
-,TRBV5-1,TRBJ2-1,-,CASSLVGGGVSHYNEQFF,TGCGCCAGCAGCTTGGTTGGGGGGGGCGTCTCCCATTACAATGAGCAGTTCTTC
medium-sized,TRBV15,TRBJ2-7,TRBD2,CATSRDALADHSYEQYF,TGTGCCACCAGCAGAGATGCACTAGCGGACCACTCCTACGAGCAGTACTTC
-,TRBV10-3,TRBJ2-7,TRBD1,CAISRQGYEQYF,TGTGCCATCAGCAGACAGGGCTACGAGCAGTACTTC
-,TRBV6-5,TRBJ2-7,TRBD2,CASILSGGLEQYF,TGTGCCAGCATTTTAAGCGGGGGTTTGGAGCAGTACTTC
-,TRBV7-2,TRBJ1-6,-,CASSLEAQGNSPLHF,TGTGCCAGCAGCTTAGAAGCACAGGGTAATTCACCCCTCCACTTT
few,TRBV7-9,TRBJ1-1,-,CASSLGGVDTEAFF,TGTGCCAGCAGCTTAGGCGGGGTGGACACTGAAGCTTTCTTT
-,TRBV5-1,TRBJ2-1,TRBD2,CASSLESSGRPGNEQFF,TGCGCCAGCAGCTTGGAGTCTAGCGGGAGACCGGGGAATGAGCAGTTCTTC